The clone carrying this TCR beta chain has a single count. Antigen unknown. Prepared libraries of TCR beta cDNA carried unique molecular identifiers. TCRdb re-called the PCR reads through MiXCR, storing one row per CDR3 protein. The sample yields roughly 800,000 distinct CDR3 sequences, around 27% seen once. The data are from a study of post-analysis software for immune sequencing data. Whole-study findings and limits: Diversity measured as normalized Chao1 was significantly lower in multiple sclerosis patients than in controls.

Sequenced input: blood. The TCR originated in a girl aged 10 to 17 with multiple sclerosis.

In DNA, the CDR3 is TGTGCCAGCAGGAGACAGGGGGCGCTTTACGAGCAGTACTTC. This codes for CASRRQGALYEQYF. The chain couples TRBV2 to TRBJ2-7; 10 nucleotides match TRBD1. The CDR3 is 14 amino acids. The germline V gene encodes CDR1 SNHLY and CDR2 FYNNEI. With V trimmed by 6 bases and J by 4 bases, 6 bases remained unmatched.